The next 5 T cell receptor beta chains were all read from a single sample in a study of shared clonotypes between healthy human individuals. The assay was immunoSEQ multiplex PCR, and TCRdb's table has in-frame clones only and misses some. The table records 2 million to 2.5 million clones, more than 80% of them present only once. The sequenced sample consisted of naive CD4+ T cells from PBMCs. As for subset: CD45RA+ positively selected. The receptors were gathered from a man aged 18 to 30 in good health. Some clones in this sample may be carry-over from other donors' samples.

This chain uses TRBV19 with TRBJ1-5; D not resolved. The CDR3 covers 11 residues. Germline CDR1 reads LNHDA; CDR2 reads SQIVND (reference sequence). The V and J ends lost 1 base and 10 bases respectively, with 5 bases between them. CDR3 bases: TGTGCCAGTAGTATAGGAGGCCCCCAGCATTTT. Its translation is CASSIGGPQHF.

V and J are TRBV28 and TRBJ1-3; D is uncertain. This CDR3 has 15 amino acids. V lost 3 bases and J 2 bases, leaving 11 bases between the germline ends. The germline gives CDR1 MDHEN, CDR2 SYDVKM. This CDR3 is CASSFYGETGNTIYF. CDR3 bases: TGTGCCAGCAGTTTCTATGGGGAAACTGGAAACACCATATATTTT.

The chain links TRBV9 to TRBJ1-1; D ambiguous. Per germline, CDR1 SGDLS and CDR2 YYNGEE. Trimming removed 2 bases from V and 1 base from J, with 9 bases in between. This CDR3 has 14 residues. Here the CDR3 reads CASSVIAGNTEAFF. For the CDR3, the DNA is TGTGCCAGCAGCGTCATCGCGGGGAACACTGAAGCTTTCTTT.

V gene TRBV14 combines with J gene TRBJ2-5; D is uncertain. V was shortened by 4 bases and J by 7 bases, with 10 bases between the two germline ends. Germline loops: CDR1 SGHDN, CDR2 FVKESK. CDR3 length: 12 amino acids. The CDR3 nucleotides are TGTGCCAGCAGCCGGCCCCTGGGGACCCAGTACTTC. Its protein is CASSRPLGTQYF.

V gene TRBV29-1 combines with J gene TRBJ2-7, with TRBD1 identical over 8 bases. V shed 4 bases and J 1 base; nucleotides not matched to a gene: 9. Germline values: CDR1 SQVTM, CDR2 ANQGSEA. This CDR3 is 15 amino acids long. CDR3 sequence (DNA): TGCAGCGTTGTCCAGGGGGCAACAAGGTCCTACGAGCAGTACTTC. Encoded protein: CSVVQGATRSYEQYF.